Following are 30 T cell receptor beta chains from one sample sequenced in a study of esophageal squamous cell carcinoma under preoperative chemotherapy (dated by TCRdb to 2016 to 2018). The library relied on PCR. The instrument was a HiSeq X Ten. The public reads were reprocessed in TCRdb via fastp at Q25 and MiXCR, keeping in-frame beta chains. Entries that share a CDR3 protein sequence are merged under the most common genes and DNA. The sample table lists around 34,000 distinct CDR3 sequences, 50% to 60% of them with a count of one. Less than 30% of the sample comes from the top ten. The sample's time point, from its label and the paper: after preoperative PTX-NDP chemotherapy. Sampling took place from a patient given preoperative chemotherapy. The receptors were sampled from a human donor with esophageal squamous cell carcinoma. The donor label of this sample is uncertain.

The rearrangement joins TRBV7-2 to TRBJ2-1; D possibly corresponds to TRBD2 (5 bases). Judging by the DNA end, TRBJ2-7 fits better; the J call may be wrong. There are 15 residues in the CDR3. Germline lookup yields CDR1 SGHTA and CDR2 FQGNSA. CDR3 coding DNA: TGTGCCAGCAGCTTAGGCCCCTCGGGGTCCAACGAGCAGTACTTC. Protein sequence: CASSLGPSGSNEQYF.

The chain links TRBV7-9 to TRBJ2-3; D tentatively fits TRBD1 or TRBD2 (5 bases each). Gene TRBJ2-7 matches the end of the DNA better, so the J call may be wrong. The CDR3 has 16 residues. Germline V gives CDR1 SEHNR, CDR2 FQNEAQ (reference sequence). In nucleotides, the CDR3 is TGTGCCAGCAGCTTCTTGGGGGAGAGGGCGAAAGATACGCAGTACTTC. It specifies CASSFLGERAKDTQYF.

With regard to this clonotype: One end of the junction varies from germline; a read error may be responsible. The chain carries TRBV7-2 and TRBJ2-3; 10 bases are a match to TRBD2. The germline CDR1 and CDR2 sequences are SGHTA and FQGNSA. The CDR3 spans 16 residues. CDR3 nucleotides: TGTGCCAGCAGGGTGAGCGGGGGGGGCGACCCAGATACCCAGTATTTC. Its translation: CASRVSGGGDPDTQYF.

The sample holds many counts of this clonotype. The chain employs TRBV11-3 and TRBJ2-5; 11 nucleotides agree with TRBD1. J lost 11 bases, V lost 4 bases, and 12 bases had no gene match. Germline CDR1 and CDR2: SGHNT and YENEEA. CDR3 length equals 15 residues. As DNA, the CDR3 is TGTGCCAGCAGCTATGGGACAGGGGGTTACAATGAGCAGTACTTC. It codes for CASSYGTGGYNEQYF.

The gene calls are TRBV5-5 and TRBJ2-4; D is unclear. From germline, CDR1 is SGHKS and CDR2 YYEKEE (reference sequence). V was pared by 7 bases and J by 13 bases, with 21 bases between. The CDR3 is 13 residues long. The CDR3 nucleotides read TGTGCCAGCGCACCCGCCCCGTCGGATGAGCAGTACTTC. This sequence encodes CASAPAPSDEQYF.

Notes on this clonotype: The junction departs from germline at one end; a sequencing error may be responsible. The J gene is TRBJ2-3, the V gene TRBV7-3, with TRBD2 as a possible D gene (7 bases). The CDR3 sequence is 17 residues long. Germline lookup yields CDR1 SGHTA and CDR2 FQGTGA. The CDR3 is CASSLELGGRDQDTQYF. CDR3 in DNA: TGTGCCAGCAGCCTCGAACTCGGGGGGCGGGACCAAGATACGCAGTATTTC.

CDR3 coding DNA: TGTGCCAGCGGGCGCAACCGGGGGGGCGGCGCAGATACGCAGTATTTT. Translation: CASGRNRGGGADTQYF. The chain recombines TRBV6-1 with TRBJ2-3; 8 bases are a match to TRBD2. The germline V gene has CDR1 MNHNS and CDR2 SASEGT. Trimming removed 8 bases from V and 4 bases from J; junction bases left unmatched: 14. The length of the CDR3 is 16 residues.

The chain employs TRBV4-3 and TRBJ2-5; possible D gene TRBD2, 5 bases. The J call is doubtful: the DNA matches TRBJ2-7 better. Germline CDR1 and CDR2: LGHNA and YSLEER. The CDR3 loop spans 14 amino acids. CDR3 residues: CASSQGRGSYEQYF. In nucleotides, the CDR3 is TGCGCCAGCAGCCAAGGACGGGGCTCCTACGAGCAGTACTTC.

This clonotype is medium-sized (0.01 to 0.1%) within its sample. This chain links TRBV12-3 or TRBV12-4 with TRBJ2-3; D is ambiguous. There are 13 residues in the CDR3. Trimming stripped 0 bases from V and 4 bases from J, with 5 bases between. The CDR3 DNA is TGTGCCAGCAGTTTAGCTATCCCAGATACGCAGTATTTT. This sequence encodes CASSLAIPDTQYF.

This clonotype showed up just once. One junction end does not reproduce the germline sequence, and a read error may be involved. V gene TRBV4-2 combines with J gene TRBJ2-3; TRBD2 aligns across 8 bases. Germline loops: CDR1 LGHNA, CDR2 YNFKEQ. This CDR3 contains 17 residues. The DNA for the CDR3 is TGTGCCAGCAGCGAGGGACTAGGGGGGCGAAGCACAGATACGCAGTATTTC. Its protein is CASSEGLGGRSTDTQYF.

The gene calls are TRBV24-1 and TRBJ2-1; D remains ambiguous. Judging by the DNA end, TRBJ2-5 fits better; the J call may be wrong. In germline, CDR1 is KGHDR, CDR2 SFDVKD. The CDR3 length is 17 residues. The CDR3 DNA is TGTGCCACCAGTGACTCCTTCGACCCTGGGATCCAAGAGACCCAGTACTTC. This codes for CATSDSFDPGIQETQYF.

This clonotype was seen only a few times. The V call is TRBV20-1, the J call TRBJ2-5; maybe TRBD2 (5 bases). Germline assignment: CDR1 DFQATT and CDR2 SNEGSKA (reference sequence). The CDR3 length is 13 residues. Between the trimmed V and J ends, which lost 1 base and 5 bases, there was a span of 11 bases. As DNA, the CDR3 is TGCAGTGCTAGAGGCGGGTCTCTGGAGACCCAGTACTTC. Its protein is CSARGGSLETQYF.

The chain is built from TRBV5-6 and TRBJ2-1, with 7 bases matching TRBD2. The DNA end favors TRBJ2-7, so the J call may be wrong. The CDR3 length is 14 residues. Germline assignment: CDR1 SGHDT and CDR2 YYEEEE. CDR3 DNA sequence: TGTGCCAGCAGCTTCGCGGGGGTGCGGGCCGAGCAGTACTTC. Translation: CASSFAGVRAEQYF.

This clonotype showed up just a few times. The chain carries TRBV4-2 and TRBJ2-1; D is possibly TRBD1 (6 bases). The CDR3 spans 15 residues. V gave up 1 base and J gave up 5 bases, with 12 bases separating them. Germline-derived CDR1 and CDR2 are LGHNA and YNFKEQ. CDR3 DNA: TGTGCCAGCAGCCAAGTTTGGGACATAGACAATGAGCAGTTCTTC. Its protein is CASSQVWDIDNEQFF.

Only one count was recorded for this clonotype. The CDR3 nucleotides read TGCGCCAGTTCGGACAGGGCATCAGGGGCCAACGTCCTGACTTTC. Its translation: CASSDRASGANVLTF. The J gene is TRBJ2-6, the V gene TRBV10-2; 8 nucleotides line up with TRBD1. Germline V gives CDR1 WSHSY, CDR2 SAAADI. CDR3 size: 15 residues. The junction had 8 bases not matched to a gene; V was cut back by 9 bases and J by 4 bases.

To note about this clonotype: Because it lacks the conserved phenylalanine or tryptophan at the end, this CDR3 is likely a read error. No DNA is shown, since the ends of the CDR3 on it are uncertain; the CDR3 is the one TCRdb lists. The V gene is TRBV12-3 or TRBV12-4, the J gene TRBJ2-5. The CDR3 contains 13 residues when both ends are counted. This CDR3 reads CASSFQDQETQFS.

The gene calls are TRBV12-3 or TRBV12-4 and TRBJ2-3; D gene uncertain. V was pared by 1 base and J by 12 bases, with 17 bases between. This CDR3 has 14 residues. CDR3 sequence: CASSLGPATETQYF. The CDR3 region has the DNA TGTGCCAGCAGTTTAGGGCCCGCCACAGAGACCCAGTATTTT.

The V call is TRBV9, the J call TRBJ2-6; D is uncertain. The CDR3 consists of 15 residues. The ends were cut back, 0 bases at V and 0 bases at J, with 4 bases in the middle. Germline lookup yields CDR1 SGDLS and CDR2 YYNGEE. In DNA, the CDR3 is TGTGCCAGCAGCGTAGGCTACTCTGGGGCCAACGTCCTGACTTTC. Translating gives CASSVGYSGANVLTF.

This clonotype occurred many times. CDR3 amino acids: CASSRTSGGGGETQYF. The CDR3 nucleotides read TGTGCCAGCAGCCGGACTAGCGGGGGGGGTGGGGAGACCCAGTACTTC. The genes are TRBV6-1 and TRBJ2-5, with 15 nucleotides matching TRBD2. The CDR3 is made up of 16 amino acids. Germline loops: CDR1 MNHNS, CDR2 SASEGT. V lost 6 bases and J lost 5; bases outside the gene matches: 7.

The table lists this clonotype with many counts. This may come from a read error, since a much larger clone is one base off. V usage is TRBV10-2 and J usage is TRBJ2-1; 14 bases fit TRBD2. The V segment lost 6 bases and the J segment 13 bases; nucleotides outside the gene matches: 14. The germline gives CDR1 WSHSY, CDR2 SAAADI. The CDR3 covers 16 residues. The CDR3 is CASRGTSGGIWETQFF. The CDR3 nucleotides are TGCGCCAGCAGGGGGACTAGCGGGGGTATTTGGGAGACCCAGTTCTTC.

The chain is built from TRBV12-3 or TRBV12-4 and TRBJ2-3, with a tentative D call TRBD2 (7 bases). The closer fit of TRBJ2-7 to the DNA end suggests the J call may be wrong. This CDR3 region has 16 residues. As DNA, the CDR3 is TGTGCGTGCCGTGTTACGAGGGGGGGGGCCACAGACACGCAGTACTTC. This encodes CACRVTRGGATDTQYF.

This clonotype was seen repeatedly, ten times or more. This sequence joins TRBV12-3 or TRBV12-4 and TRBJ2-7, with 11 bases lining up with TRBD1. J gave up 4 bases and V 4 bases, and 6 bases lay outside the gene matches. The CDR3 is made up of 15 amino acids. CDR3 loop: CASSWVGTGGYEQYF. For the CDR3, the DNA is TGTGCCAGCAGTTGGGTAGGGACAGGGGGGTACGAGCAGTACTTC.

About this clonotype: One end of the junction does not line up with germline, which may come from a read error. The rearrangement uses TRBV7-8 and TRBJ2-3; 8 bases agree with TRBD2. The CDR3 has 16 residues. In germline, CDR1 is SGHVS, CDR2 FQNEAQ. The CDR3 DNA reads TGTGCCAGCAGCGACCTAGCGCGGGGGGCCGGAGATACGCAGTACTTT. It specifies CASSDLARGAGDTQYF.

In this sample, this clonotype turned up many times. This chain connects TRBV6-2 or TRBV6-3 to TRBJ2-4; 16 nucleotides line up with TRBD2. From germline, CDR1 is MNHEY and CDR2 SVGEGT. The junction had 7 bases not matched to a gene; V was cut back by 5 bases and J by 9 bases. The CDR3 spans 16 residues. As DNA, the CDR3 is TGTGCCAGCAGTCCGGGACTAGCGGGGGGGCCTGTCATTCAGTACTTC. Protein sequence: CASSPGLAGGPVIQYF.

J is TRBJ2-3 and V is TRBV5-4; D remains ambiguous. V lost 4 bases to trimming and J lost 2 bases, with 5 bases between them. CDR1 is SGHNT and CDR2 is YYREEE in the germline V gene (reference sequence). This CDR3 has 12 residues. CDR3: CASSIHTDTQYF. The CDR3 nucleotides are TGTGCCAGCAGCATACACACAGATACGCAGTATTTT.

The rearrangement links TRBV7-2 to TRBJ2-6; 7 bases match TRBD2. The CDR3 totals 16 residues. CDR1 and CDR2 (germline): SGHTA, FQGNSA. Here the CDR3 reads CSSGGGGRAGANVLTF. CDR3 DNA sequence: TGTTCAAGTGGGGGGGGGGGAAGGGCTGGGGCCAACGTCCTGACTTTC.

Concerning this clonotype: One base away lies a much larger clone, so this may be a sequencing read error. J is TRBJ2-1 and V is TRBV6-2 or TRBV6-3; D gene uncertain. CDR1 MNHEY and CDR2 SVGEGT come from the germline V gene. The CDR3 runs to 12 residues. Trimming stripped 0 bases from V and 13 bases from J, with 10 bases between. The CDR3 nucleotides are TGTGCCAGCAGTTACTCGCGAGAGACCCAGTTCTTC. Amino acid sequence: CASSYSRETQFF.

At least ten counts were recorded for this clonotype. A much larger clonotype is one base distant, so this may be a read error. This CDR3 reads CASSTQETQFF. The DNA for the CDR3 is TGTGCCAGCAGCACTCAAGAGACCCAGTTCTTC. J is TRBJ2-1 and V is TRBV11-3; no clear D gene. The germline CDR1 and CDR2 sequences are SGHNT and YENEEA. V dropped 5 bases and J dropped 13 bases, with 12 bases sitting between them. The CDR3 has 11 amino acids. The variable domain in full, with the rest retrieved from reference TRBV11-3 and TRBJ2-1, is EAGVVQSPRYKIIEKKQPVAFWCNPISGHNTLYWYLQNLGQGPELLIRYENEEAVDDSQLPKDRFSAERLKGVDSTLKIQPAELGDSAVYLCASSTQETQFFGPGTRLTVL.

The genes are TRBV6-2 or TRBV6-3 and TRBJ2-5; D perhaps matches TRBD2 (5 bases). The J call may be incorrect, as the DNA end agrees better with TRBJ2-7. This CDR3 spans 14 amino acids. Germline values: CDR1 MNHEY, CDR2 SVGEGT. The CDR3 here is CASQWSEVLNEQYF. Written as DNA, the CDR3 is TGTGCCAGCCAGTGGTCGGAGGTCCTAAACGAGCAGTACTTC.

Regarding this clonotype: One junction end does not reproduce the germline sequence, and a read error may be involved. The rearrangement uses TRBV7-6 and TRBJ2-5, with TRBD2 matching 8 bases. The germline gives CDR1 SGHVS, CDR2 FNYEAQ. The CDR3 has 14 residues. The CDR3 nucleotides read TGTGCCAGCAGCTCGGGGGGGGTCCCAGAGACGCAGTACTTC. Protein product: CASSSGGVPETQYF.